These T cell receptor beta chains were read from a single sample in a study of blood T cell repertoires in COVID-19. Sequencing was performed with immunoSEQ multiplex PCR; in TCRdb, only in-frame clones are kept and a portion is missing. The repertoire holds some 250,000 clones, with 83% as singletons. Sequenced material: peripheral blood. The receptors come from a man between 35 and 55 years old with active or convalescent COVID-19. The CDR3 runs from the conserved cysteine through the conserved F or W. A D gene is named only where the DNA matches it firmly. A row's size may be missing; if present it is once, few, many or a size class.

J gene,D gene,clone size,V gene,CDR3 DNA,CDR3 protein
TRBJ2-1,TRBD2,-,TRBV3-1/TRBV3-2,TGTGCCAGCAGCCAAGGCCCGGGTCGGGGAGGGGAGTCCAATGAGCAGTTCTTC,CASSQGPGRGGESNEQFF
TRBJ2-1,-,-,TRBV4-1,TGCGCCAGCAGCCGAGCTCTCGGGGGTCCTTCTTACTCCTACAATGAGCAGTTCTTC,CASSRALGGPSYSYNEQFF
TRBJ1-5,-,-,TRBV19,TGTGCCAGTAGTATCTCGGCAGGGCTAAGCAATCAGCCCCAGCATTTT,CASSISAGLSNQPQHF
TRBJ1-2,TRBD1,-,TRBV4-1,TGCGCCAGCAGCCAACCGGACAGGAACTATGGCTACACCTTC,CASSQPDRNYGYTF
TRBJ2-2,-,once,TRBV7-9,TGTGCCAGCAGCTTAGTGCGGGATTTCAGCGGGGAGCTGTTTTTT,CASSLVRDFSGELFF
TRBJ2-2,-,-,TRBV14,TGTGCCAGCAGCCCAGTGGGAGGTAACACCGGGGAGCTGTTTTTT,CASSPVGGNTGELFF
TRBJ2-3,TRBD2,-,TRBV7-2,TGTGCCAGCAGCTCCGGGGGGGCAGATACGCAGTATTTT,CASSSGGADTQYF
TRBJ1-5,-,-,TRBV4-1,TGCGCCAGCAGCCTATCAGGGGAAGGCAATCAGCCCCAGCATTTT,CASSLSGEGNQPQHF
TRBJ1-5,-,once,TRBV21-1,TGTGCCAGGTATACAATTGGGGGGGACTCCCTAAGGCCCCAGCATTTT,CARYTIGGDSLRPQHF
TRBJ1-4,-,-,TRBV25-1,TGTGCCAGCAGTGGGCTGGTAGGGGCTAAAGAAAAACTGTTTTTT,CASSGLVGAKEKLFF
TRBJ1-1,-,-,TRBV4-3,TGCGCCAGCAGCCCAGTCGAAGGGGCGAACACTGAAGCTTTCTTT,CASSPVEGANTEAFF
TRBJ2-1,TRBD1,-,TRBV24-1,TGTGCCACCGCGACAGGGGGCGGCGATGAGCAGTTCTTC,CATATGGGDEQFF
TRBJ1-5,TRBD1,-,TRBV6-6,TGTGCCAGCAGTAGGGACAGCCGCAATCAGCCCCAGCATTTT,CASSRDSRNQPQHF
TRBJ2-2,-,-,TRBV30,TGTGCCTGGAACCTGAGGGAGTCGGGGGAGCTGTTTTTT,CAWNLRESGELFF
TRBJ1-4,TRBD1,-,TRBV7-9,TGTGCCAGCAGCTCGTACAGGGGGGGTAGTGAAAAACTGTTTTTT,CASSSYRGGSEKLFF
TRBJ2-1,-,once,TRBV5-8,TGTGCCAGCAGCTTGGCCGAACCGGTCTCCTACAATGAGCAGTTCTTC,CASSLAEPVSYNEQFF